This record concerns one T cell receptor beta chain sequence. Its antigen is unknown. Treatment of the sample: oral pan-JAK inhibitor, 5-10 mg twice daily. The record originates from a study of CD8+ T cells in alopecia areata. Germline lookup yields CDR1 SGHAT and CDR2 FQNNGV. Trimming shortened V by 8 bases and J by 2 bases, and 4 bases separated the two germline ends. This CDR3 spans 11 amino acids. Extraction and reverse transcription of RNA yielded cDNA as the sequencing template. TCRdb keeps only in-frame clones here, not all; method: immunoSEQ multiplex PCR. Of 180,000 or so clones listed, about 51% are singletons. Study-wide results and limits: Mice gave a clearer picture of TCR sharing than patients did, possibly for HLA-related reasons. Scalp specimens additionally yield sequences from normal skin's resident alphabeta T cells. Any link of baseline CD8+ expansion to response, resting on one nonresponder, remains uncertain. Scalp clonality and expanded CD8+ clones among the top 100 were significantly decreased by tofacitinib.

The sequencing here drew on CD8+ T cells sorted from blood, taken around week 54, from a patient treated with tofacitinib. The gene calls are TRBV11-2 and TRBJ2-1; D gene uncertain. The receptor was derived from a human donor with alopecia areata. The CDR3 region is CASVTYNEQFF. DNA of the CDR3: TGTGCCAGCGTGACCTACAATGAGCAGTTCTTC. Full variable domain (rest looked up from reference TRBV11-2 and TRBJ2-1): EAGVAQSPRYKIIEKRQSVAFWCNPISGHATLYWYQQILGQGPKLLIQFQNNGVVDDSQLPKDRFSAERLKGVDSTLKIQPAKLEDSAVYLCASVTYNEQFFGPGTRLTVL.